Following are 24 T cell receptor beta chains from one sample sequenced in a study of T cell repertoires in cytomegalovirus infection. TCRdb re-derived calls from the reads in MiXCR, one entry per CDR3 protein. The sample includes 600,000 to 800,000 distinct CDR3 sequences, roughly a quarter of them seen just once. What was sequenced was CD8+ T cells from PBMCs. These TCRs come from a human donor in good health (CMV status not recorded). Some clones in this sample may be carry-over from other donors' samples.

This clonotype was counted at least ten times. The CDR3: CASRERDIRPEKLFF. The CDR3 DNA sequence: TGTGCCAGCAGGGAGAGGGACATCCGGCCCGAAAAACTGTTTTTT. The V call is TRBV7-2, the J call TRBJ1-4; D is possibly TRBD1 (6 bases). The germline CDR1 and CDR2 sequences are SGHTA and FQGNSA. Trimming removed 6 bases from V and 8 bases from J, with 19 bases in between. The CDR3 loop spans 15 amino acids.

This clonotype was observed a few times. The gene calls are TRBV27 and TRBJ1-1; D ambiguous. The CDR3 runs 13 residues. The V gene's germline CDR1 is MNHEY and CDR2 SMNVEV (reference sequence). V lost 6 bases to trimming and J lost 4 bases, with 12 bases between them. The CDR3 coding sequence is TGTGCCAGCAGACTCAGCTTGGGCACTGAAGCTTTCTTT. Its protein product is CASRLSLGTEAFF.

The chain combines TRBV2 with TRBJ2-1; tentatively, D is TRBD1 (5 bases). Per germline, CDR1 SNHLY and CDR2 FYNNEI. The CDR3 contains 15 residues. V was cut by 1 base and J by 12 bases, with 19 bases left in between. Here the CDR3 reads CASSEDPTDFLGQFF. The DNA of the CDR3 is TGTGCCAGCAGTGAAGACCCGACAGACTTTTTAGGGCAGTTCTTC.

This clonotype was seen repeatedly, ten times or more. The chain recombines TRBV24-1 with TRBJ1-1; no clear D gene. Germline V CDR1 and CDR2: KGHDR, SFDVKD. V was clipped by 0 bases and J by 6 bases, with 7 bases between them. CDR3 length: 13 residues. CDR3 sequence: CATSDLMGSEAFF. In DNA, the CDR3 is TGTGCCACCAGTGATTTGATGGGGTCTGAAGCTTTCTTT.

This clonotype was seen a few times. In DNA, the CDR3 is TGTGCCAGCAGCTTAAGCCCTAACAGGGGCAGCAATCAGCCCCAGCATTTT. Residues: CASSLSPNRGSNQPQHF. V is TRBV7-8 and J is TRBJ1-5; 7 bases are shared with TRBD1. This CDR3 is built from 17 residues. J lost 1 base, V lost 2 bases, and 8 bases had no gene match. Germline V CDR1 and CDR2: SGHVS, FQNEAQ.

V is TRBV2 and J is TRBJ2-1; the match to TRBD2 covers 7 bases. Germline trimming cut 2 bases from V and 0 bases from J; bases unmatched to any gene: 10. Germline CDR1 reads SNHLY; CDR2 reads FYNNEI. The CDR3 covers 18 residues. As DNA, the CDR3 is TGTGCCAGCAGTGAACTCCGACTAGCACGGCCCTCCTACAATGAGCAGTTCTTC. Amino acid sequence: CASSELRLARPSYNEQFF.

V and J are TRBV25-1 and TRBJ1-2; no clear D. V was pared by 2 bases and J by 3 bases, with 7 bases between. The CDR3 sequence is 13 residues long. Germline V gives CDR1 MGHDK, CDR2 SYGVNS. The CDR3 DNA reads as TGTGCCAGCAGTGAAGGCAGGTACTATGGCTACACCTTC. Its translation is CASSEGRYYGYTF.

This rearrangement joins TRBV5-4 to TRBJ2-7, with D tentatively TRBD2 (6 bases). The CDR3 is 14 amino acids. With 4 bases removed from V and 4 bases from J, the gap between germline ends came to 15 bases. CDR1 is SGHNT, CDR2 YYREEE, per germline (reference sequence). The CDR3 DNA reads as TGTGCCAGCAGCCAAGGGACTTCCCGATACGAGCAGTACTTC. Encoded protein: CASSQGTSRYEQYF.

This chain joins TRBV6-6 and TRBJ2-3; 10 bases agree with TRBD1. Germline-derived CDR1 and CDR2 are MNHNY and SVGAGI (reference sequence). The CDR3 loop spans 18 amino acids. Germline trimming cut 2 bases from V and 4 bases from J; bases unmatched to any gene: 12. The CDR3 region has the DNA TGTGCCAGCAGTTACGTTCAAGGGGGACAGGGGACCTCAGATACGCAGTATTTT. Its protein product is CASSYVQGGQGTSDTQYF.

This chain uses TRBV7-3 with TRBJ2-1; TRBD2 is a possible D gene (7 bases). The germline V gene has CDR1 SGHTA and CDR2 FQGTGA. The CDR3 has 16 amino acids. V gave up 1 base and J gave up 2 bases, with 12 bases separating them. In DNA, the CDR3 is TGTGCCAGCAGCTTAAGTTGGCGGGGGCCCTACAATGAGCAGTTCTTC. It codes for CASSLSWRGPYNEQFF.

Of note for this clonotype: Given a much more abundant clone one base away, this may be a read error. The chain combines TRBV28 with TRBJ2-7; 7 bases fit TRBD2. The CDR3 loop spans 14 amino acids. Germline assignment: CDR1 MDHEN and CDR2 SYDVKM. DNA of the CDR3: TGTGTCAGCAGTTTGGGGCGGGGGTTCTACGAGCAGTACGTC. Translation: CVSSLGRGFYEQYV.

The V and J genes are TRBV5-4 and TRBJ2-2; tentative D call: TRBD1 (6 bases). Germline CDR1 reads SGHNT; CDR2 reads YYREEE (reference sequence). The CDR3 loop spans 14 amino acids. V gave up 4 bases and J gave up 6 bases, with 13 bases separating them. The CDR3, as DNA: TGTGCCAGCAGCGGAACAGGGTTCCCCGGGGAGCTGTTTTTT. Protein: CASSGTGFPGELFF.

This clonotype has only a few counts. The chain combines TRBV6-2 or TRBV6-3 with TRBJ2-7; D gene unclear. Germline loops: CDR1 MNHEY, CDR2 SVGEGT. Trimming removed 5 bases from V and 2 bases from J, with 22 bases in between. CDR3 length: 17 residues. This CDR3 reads CASSLGRSGPSPYEQYV. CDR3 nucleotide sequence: TGTGCCAGCAGTCTCGGTCGTTCAGGCCCAAGTCCCTACGAGCAGTACGTC.

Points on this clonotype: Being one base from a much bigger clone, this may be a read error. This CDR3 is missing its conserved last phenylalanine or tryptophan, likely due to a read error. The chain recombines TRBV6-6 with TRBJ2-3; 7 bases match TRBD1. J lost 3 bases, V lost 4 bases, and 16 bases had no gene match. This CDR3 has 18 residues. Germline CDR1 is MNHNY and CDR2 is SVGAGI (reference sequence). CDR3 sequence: CASSSSIDRVSGTDTQYS. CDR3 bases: TGTGCCAGCAGTTCTTCAATAGACAGGGTTTCTGGTACAGATACGCAGTATTCT.

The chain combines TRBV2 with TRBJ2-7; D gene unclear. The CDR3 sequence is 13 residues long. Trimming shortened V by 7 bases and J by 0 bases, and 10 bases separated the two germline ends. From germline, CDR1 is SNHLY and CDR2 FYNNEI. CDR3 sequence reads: CASMPRFSYEQYF. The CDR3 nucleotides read TGTGCCAGCATGCCTCGTTTCTCCTACGAGCAGTACTTC.

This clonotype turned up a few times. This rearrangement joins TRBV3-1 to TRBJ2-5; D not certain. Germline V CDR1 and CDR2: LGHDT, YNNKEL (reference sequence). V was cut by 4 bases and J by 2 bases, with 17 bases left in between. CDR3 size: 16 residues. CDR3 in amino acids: CASSLLIGQNQETQYF. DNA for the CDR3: TGTGCCAGCAGCCTCCTGATAGGGCAGAATCAAGAGACCCAGTACTTC.

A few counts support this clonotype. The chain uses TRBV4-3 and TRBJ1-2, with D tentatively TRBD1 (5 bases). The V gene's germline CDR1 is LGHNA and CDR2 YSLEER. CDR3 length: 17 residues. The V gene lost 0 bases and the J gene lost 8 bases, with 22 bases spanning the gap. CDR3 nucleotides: TGCGCCAGCAGCCAAGAAACGTCAGGGCCCCAAATAGAAGGCTACACCTTC. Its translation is CASSQETSGPQIEGYTF.

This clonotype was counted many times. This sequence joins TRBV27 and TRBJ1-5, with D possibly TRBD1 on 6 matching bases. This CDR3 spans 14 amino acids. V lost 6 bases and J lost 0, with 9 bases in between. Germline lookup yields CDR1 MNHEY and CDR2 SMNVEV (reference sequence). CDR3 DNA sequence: TGTGCCAGCAGGCCAGGGGTTAGCAATCAGCCCCAGCATTTT. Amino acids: CASRPGVSNQPQHF.

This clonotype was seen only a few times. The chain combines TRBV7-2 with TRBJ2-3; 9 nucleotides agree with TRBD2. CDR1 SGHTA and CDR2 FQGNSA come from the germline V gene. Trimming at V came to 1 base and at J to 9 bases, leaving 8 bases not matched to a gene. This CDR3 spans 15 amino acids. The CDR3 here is CASSLGGGVDPTQYF. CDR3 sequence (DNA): TGTGCCAGCAGCTTAGGCGGGGGGGTAGATCCAACGCAGTATTTT.

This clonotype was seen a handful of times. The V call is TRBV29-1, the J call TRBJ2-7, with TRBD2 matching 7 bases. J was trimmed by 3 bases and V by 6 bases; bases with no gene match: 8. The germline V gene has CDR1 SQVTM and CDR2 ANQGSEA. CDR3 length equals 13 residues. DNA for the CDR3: TGCAGCGTGGGAGGGTCAGGAGGCTACGAGCAGTACTTC. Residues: CSVGGSGGYEQYF.

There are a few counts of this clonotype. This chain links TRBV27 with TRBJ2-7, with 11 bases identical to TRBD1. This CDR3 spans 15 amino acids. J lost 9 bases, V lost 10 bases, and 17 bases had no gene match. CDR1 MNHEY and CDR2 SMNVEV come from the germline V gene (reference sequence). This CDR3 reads CATGTGGHLWGVQYV. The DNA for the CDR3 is TGTGCCACCGGGACAGGGGGACACCTTTGGGGAGTGCAGTACGTC.

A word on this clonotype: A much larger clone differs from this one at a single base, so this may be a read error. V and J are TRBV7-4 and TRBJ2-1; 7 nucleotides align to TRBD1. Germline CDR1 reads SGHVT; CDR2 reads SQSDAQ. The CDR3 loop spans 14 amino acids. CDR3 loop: CVSTKTGAYNEQFF. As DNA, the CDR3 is TGTGTCAGCACCAAAACAGGGGCCTACAATGAGCAGTTCTTC.

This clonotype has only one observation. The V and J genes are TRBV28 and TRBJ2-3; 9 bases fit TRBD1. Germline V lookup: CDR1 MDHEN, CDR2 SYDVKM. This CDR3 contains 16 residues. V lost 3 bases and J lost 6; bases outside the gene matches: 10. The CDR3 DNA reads TGTGCCAGCAGTTTGCCCGGGACAGGGTTTACCGATACGCAGTATTTT. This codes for CASSLPGTGFTDTQYF.

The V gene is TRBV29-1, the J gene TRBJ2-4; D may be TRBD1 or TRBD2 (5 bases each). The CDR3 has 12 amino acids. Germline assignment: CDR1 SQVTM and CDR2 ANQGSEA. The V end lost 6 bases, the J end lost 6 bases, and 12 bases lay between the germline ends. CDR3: CSVRGRGNIQYF. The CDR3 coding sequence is TGCAGCGTCCGGGGCCGGGGAAACATTCAGTACTTC.